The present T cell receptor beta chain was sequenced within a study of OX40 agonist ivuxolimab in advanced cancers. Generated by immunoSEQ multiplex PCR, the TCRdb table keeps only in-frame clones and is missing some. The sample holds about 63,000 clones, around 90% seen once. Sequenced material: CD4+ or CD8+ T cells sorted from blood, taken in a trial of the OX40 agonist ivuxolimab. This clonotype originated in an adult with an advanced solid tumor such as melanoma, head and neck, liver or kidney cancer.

CDR3 nucleotides: TGTGCCAGCAGCAAAGGGGAAGTCAATGGCTACACCTTC. This encodes CASSKGEVNGYTF. J is TRBJ1-2 and V is TRBV6-6; D possibly corresponds to TRBD1 (5 bases). There are 13 residues in the CDR3. Germline lookup yields CDR1 MNHNY and CDR2 SVGAGI (reference sequence). The V end was cut by 6 bases, the J end by 6 bases, with 14 bases between.